The present T cell receptor beta chain was sequenced within a study of CD8+ T cells in alopecia areata. Across the whole study: Treated individuals took tofacitinib by mouth, 5 to 10 mg twice daily. Study-wide results and limits: Researchers report lesional scalp, most notably alopecia totalis/universalis, outstripped normal scalp in clonality. Sequencing of scalp tissue also captures the resident alphabeta T cells of normal skin. Under tofacitinib, fewer expanded CD8+ clones appeared among the top 100 scalp clones.

Treatment defined: oral pan-JAK inhibitor, 5-10 mg twice daily. A few counts support this clone. Its specificity is unknown. cDNA prepared by RNA extraction and subsequent reverse transcription served as the template for sequencing. Only in-frame clones appear in the TCRdb table, and some are missing; sequencing was by immunoSEQ multiplex PCR. The sample records 110,000 or so clones, 56% being singletons. CDR1 is SGHAT and CDR2 is FQNNGV in the germline V gene. The length of the CDR3 is 14 residues. V trimming: 4 bases; J trimming: 4 bases; junction bases outside the gene matches: 2. The rearrangement uses TRBV11-2 and TRBJ2-1; 9 bases fit TRBD1. The sample in question was CD4+ T cells sorted from blood, obtained at week 24, from a patient treated with tofacitinib. The source is a human donor with alopecia areata. CDR3 nucleotide sequence: TGTGCCAGCAGCTCCGGGACAGGGTACAATGAGCAGTTCTTC. Translating it yields CASSSGTGYNEQFF.